Presented here are 24 T cell receptor beta chains from one specimen sequenced in a study of cytomegalovirus exposure and HLA in healthy donors. Assay: immunoSEQ multiplex PCR; the TCRdb copy retains only in-frame clones and omits some. The data show some 100,000 clones, with about nine tenths seen just once and less than 4.5% held by the top ten. The sample comprised PBMCs. Receptors were obtained from a man between 18 and 29 years old in good health and CMV-seropositive.

This clone was detected only once. This rearrangement joins TRBV10-3 to TRBJ1-2, with 10 bases fitting TRBD1. CDR1 is ENHRY, CDR2 SYGVKD, per germline. The CDR3 has 13 amino acids. The ends lost 6 bases at V and 6 bases at J; junction bases unmatched: 4. CDR3 loop: CAIRWDRGDGYTF. The CDR3 DNA reads TGTGCCATCAGATGGGACAGGGGTGATGGCTACACCTTC.

This chain uses TRBV15 with TRBJ2-3; maybe TRBD1 (6 bases). The ends were cut back, 3 bases at V and 1 base at J, with 11 bases in the middle. Germline lookup yields CDR1 LNHNV and CDR2 YYDKDF (reference sequence). The CDR3 covers 15 residues. CDR3 DNA: TGTGCCACCAGCAGGGGAAGACAGGGCACAGATACGCAGTATTTT. Its translation is CATSRGRQGTDTQYF. The entire variable domain, with the rest obtained from reference TRBV15 and TRBJ2-3, is as follows: DAMVIQNPRYQVTQFGKPVTLSCSQTLNHNVMYWYQQKSSQAPKLLFHYYDKDFNNEADTPDNFQSRRPNTSFCFLDIRSPGLGDTAMYLCATSRGRQGTDTQYFGPGTRLTVL.

This clone has only one observation. The J gene is TRBJ1-6, the V gene TRBV11-2; D might be TRBD1 (5 bases). Germline V gives CDR1 SGHAT, CDR2 FQNNGV. This CDR3 comprises 14 residues. The V and J ends lost 3 bases and 6 bases respectively, with 9 bases between them. The chain's CDR3 is CASSFIRANSPLHF. As DNA, the CDR3 is TGTGCCAGCAGCTTTATCAGGGCTAATTCACCCCTCCACTTT.

This sequence joins TRBV18 and TRBJ1-5, with 7 bases fitting TRBD1. Germline CDR1 KGHSH, CDR2 LQKENI. The CDR3 is made up of 14 amino acids. The junction had 8 bases not matched to a gene; V was cut back by 6 bases and J by 6 bases. Written as DNA, the CDR3 is TGTGCCAGCTCGGAAGGGGGCAGTTTTCAGCCCCAGCATTTT. This codes for CASSEGGSFQPQHF.

The chain carries TRBV29-1 and TRBJ1-1, with D unclear. Trimming left V 4 bases short and J 0 bases short, with 12 bases between. Germline V gives CDR1 SQVTM, CDR2 ANQGSEA. The CDR3 is 14 amino acids. CDR3 bases: TGCAGCGTTGCTTTGGGCCCCATGAACACTGAAGCTTTCTTT. This gives the protein CSVALGPMNTEAFF.

This chain links TRBV27 with TRBJ1-3, with a tentative D call TRBD1 (5 bases). V lost 6 bases to trimming and J lost 4 bases, with 16 bases between them. This CDR3 region has 15 residues. Germline V gives CDR1 MNHEY, CDR2 SMNVEV (reference sequence). The DNA of the CDR3 is TGTGCCAGCAGCTTAGCCGGGACTACAGGAAACACCATATATTTT. It is translated as CASSLAGTTGNTIYF.

This chain connects TRBV6-5 to TRBJ2-2, with D perhaps TRBD1 (6 bases). The V gene's germline CDR1 is MNHEY and CDR2 SVGAGI. V gave up 6 bases and J gave up 5 bases, with 7 bases separating them. The CDR3 contains 12 residues. CDR3 amino acids: CASRTGTGELFF. CDR3 in DNA: TGTGCCAGCAGAACAGGGACCGGGGAGCTGTTTTTT.

V usage is TRBV11-2 and J usage is TRBJ2-2; D unresolved. Germline-derived CDR1 and CDR2 are SGHAT and FQNNGV. The CDR3 is 15 residues long. Trimming took 1 base from V and 4 from J, leaving 10 bases between them. CDR3 in DNA: TGTGCCAGCAGCTTAGGACAAGTAATCACCGGGGAGCTGTTTTTT. Translated: CASSLGQVITGELFF.

V is TRBV5-6 and J is TRBJ1-5, with a weak D call TRBD1 (5 bases). V lost 4 bases, J lost 7 bases, and 18 bases lay in between. The germline gives CDR1 SGHDT, CDR2 YYEEEE. The CDR3 is 15 amino acids. CDR3: CASSLSGGNEQPQHF. CDR3 in DNA: TGTGCCAGCAGCCTATCGGGGGGGAACGAACAGCCCCAGCATTTT.

The chain recombines TRBV7-2 with TRBJ2-7; 9 bases agree with TRBD1. The CDR3 covers 14 residues. CDR1 SGHTA and CDR2 FQGNSA come from the germline V gene. Losses at the gene ends were 3 bases for V and 2 bases for J; bases not matched to a gene: 2. Here the CDR3 reads CASSFGTGPYEQYF. CDR3 in DNA: TGTGCCAGCAGCTTCGGGACAGGGCCCTACGAGCAGTACTTC.

The gene calls are TRBV30 and TRBJ2-7; a possible D gene is TRBD1 (8 bases). The CDR3 contains 12 residues. The V gene lost 8 bases and the J gene lost 9 bases, with 20 bases spanning the gap. Looked up from germline, CDR1 is GTSNPN and CDR2 is SVGIG (reference sequence). The CDR3 protein is CAGNRGSGGQYF. CDR3 bases: TGTGCCGGCAACAGGGGGTCGGGGGGGCAGTACTTC.

A single count supports this clone. The CDR3 reads CASSDGVAGPRDTQYF. CDR3 nucleotide sequence: TGTGCCAGCAGTGACGGGGTAGCGGGGCCCAGGGATACGCAGTATTTT. This chain joins TRBV6-4 and TRBJ2-3; 8 bases line up with TRBD2. The germline gives CDR1 MRHNA, CDR2 SNTAGT. This CDR3 spans 16 amino acids. V lost 2 bases, J lost 6 bases, and 10 bases stayed unmatched.

Comment on this clone: Other DNA variants within this sample encode the same CDR3. The chain links TRBV4-3 to TRBJ1-5; D gene ambiguous. The germline CDR1 and CDR2 sequences are LGHNA and YSLEER. Trimming stripped 0 bases from V and 4 bases from J, with 4 bases between. This CDR3 has 13 amino acids. The DNA for the CDR3 is TGCGCCAGCAGCCAAGATCATAATCAGCCCCAGCATTTT. Its protein product is CASSQDHNQPQHF.

The chain carries TRBV28 and TRBJ1-5; possibly TRBD1 for D (5 bases). Between the trimmed V and J ends, which lost 3 bases and 5 bases, there was a span of 14 bases. CDR1 and CDR2 (germline): MDHEN, SYDVKM. This CDR3 has 15 amino acids. The CDR3 region is CASSFETAGYQPQHF. The DNA for the CDR3 is TGTGCCAGCAGTTTTGAGACAGCGGGGTATCAGCCCCAGCATTTT.

The chain carries TRBV9 and TRBJ2-2; 12 positions match TRBD1. Germline V gene lookup returns CDR1 SGDLS and CDR2 YYNGEE. The V gene end was trimmed by 2 bases and the J gene end by 5 bases; junction bases not matched to a gene: 4. The CDR3 is made up of 16 amino acids. CDR3 residues: CASSVSGQGATGELFF. For the CDR3, the DNA is TGTGCCAGCAGCGTTTCGGGACAGGGGGCTACCGGGGAGCTGTTTTTT. Looking up the rest from reference TRBV9 and TRBJ2-2 gives the full variable domain: DSGVTQTPKHLITATGQRVTLRCSPRSGDLSVYWYQQSLDQGLQFLIQYYNGEERAKGNILERFSAQQFPDLHSELNLSSLELGDSALYFCASSVSGQGATGELFFGEGSRLTVL.

This clone was recorded a few times. The rearrangement links TRBV27 to TRBJ1-2, with unresolved D. The germline CDR1 and CDR2 sequences are MNHEY and SMNVEV (reference sequence). The length of the CDR3 is 14 residues. Trimming cost V 5 bases and J 6 bases, with 16 bases left between them. The CDR3 DNA is TGTGCCAGCAGTCCAACAGCAACCTGGAATGGCTACACCTTC. Translated, it gives CASSPTATWNGYTF.

V is TRBV5-5 and J is TRBJ1-1; D perhaps matches TRBD1 (5 bases). The CDR3 spans 15 residues. Per the germline V gene, CDR1 is SGHKS and CDR2 is YYEKEE (reference sequence). Trimming took 3 bases from V and 5 from J, leaving 17 bases between them. CDR3 in amino acids: CASSWYGGGETEAFF. The CDR3 DNA reads as TGTGCCAGCAGCTGGTACGGGGGTGGTGAGACTGAAGCTTTCTTT.

The chain recombines TRBV5-1 with TRBJ2-7; 9 bases fit TRBD1. The CDR3 loop spans 14 amino acids. Germline CDR1 reads SGHRS; CDR2 reads YFSETQ. With V trimmed by 4 bases and J by 0 bases, 2 bases remained unmatched. Written as DNA, the CDR3 is TGCGCCAGCAGCCCGGGACAGGGCTCCTACGAGCAGTACTTC. Translated, it gives CASSPGQGSYEQYF.

This clone was detected a few times. This chain uses TRBV28 with TRBJ1-2, with D hard to call. This CDR3 comprises 13 residues. Per the germline V gene, CDR1 is MDHEN and CDR2 is SYDVKM. Trimming removed 2 bases from V and 4 bases from J, with 8 bases in between. The CDR3 is CASSLAGRYGYTF. DNA for the CDR3: TGTGCCAGCAGTTTAGCGGGCCGCTATGGCTACACCTTC.

The rearrangement joins TRBV6-5 to TRBJ1-6, with TRBD1 as a possible D gene (6 bases). V was trimmed by 6 bases and J by 7 bases, leaving 16 bases between them. CDR1 and CDR2 from the germline V gene are MNHEY and SVGAGI. CDR3 length: 15 amino acids. The chain's CDR3 is CASRTGKVRNSPLHF. CDR3 nucleotide sequence: TGTGCCAGCAGAACAGGGAAGGTTAGAAATTCACCCCTCCACTTT.

This clone was seen only once. This chain uses TRBV7-2 with TRBJ2-2; D possibly corresponds to TRBD2 (7 bases). V shed 4 bases and J shed 3 bases, with 12 bases lying between them. CDR1 and CDR2 (germline): SGHTA, FQGNSA. The CDR3 covers 15 residues. CDR3: CASSSRGADTGELFF. The CDR3 DNA follows: TGTGCCAGCAGCTCCCGGGGGGCAGACACCGGGGAGCTGTTTTTT.

The CDR3 region has the DNA TGTGCCAGCGGAAGGACAGGGGGAGTAATAACTAATGAAAAACTGTTTTTT. Translating it yields CASGRTGGVITNEKLFF. The chain recombines TRBV5-4 with TRBJ1-4; 10 bases align to TRBD1. V lost 7 bases to trimming and J lost 1 base; unmatched junction nucleotides: 10. The length of the CDR3 is 17 residues. The germline V gene has CDR1 SGHNT and CDR2 YYREEE (reference sequence).

CDR3 DNA: TGTGCCAGCACTCGACTCCCTCCTGGATCGGGGCAGCCCCAGCATTTT. It codes for CASTRLPPGSGQPQHF. This chain connects TRBV28 to TRBJ1-5, with D unresolved. Per germline, CDR1 MDHEN and CDR2 SYDVKM. V lost 7 bases and J 7 bases, leaving 23 bases between the germline ends. The CDR3 is 16 residues long.

The rearrangement links TRBV10-3 to TRBJ2-1; D is perhaps TRBD2 (5 bases). Trimming pared 0 bases from V and 1 base from J, leaving 10 bases between. The germline gives CDR1 ENHRY, CDR2 SYGVKD. The CDR3 runs 16 residues. The CDR3 DNA reads as TGTGCCATCAGTGAGTCTACCGGGGAATCCTACAATGAGCAGTTCTTC. Translated: CAISESTGESYNEQFF.